Below, 23 T cell receptor beta chains from the same sample are listed, as sequenced in a study of cytomegalovirus exposure and HLA in healthy donors. The PCR contained 60 Vbeta and 13 Jbeta primers. The data were produced by immunoSEQ multiplex PCR, yet TCRdb's version contains in-frame clones alone and is incomplete. The table includes 150,000 to 200,000 clones, roughly 83% detected once. Sequencing used PBMCs. The receptors here all came from a woman between 45 and 60 years old in good health and CMV-seronegative.

The chain has TRBV18 and TRBJ1-4; D is unresolved. This CDR3 is 14 amino acids long. Between the trimmed V and J ends, which lost 3 bases and 5 bases, there was a span of 10 bases. Germline lookup yields CDR1 KGHSH and CDR2 LQKENI. Written as DNA, the CDR3 is TGTGCCAGCTCACCCAGGTTTTTGAATGAAAAACTGTTTTTT. Translation: CASSPRFLNEKLFF.

The chain uses TRBV30 and TRBJ2-5; 9 bases fit TRBD1. Trimming at V came to 5 bases and at J to 6 bases, leaving 7 bases not matched to a gene. From germline, CDR1 is GTSNPN and CDR2 SVGIG (reference sequence). The CDR3 consists of 13 residues. This CDR3 is CAWGQGPAKTQYF. Written as DNA, the CDR3 is TGTGCCTGGGGACAGGGGCCGGCTAAGACCCAGTACTTC.

This rearrangement joins TRBV5-1 to TRBJ2-1; a possible D gene is TRBD1 (6 bases). The length of the CDR3 is 15 residues. Germline CDR1 SGHRS, CDR2 YFSETQ. V lost 6 bases, J lost 0 bases, and 13 bases lay in between. The CDR3 spells CASTFDRSSYNEQFF. CDR3 nucleotides: TGCGCCAGCACCTTCGACAGGAGCTCCTACAATGAGCAGTTCTTC. The full variable domain, its missing parts supplied by reference TRBV5-1 and TRBJ2-1, is KAGVTQTPRYLIKTRGQQVTLSCSPISGHRSVSWYQQTPGQGLQFLFEYFSETQRNKGNFPGRFSGRQFSNSRSEMNVSTLELGDSALYLCASTFDRSSYNEQFFGPGTRLTVL.

This clone is a singleton in its sample. The chain combines TRBV27 with TRBJ2-1; TRBD1 agrees at 7 bases. Germline V gene lookup returns CDR1 MNHEY and CDR2 SMNVEV (reference sequence). V lost 2 bases to trimming and J lost 3 bases; unmatched junction nucleotides: 13. The CDR3 spans 18 residues. The CDR3 DNA is TGTGCCAGCAGTTTAAGACCCACAGGGGCTAGGTTCTACAATGAGCAGTTCTTC. It yields the protein CASSLRPTGARFYNEQFF.

This chain links TRBV11-1 with TRBJ2-2; 8 positions agree with TRBD2. CDR1 is SGHAT, CDR2 FQDESV, per germline (reference sequence). The CDR3 spans 16 residues. With V trimmed by 4 bases and J by 3 bases, 7 bases remained unmatched. Here the CDR3 DNA reads TGTGCCAGCAGCTCTGCTCCGGGACTAGACACCGGGGAGCTGTTTTTT. Translating gives CASSSAPGLDTGELFF.

This clone was seen more than once but under ten times. The chain carries TRBV5-1 and TRBJ1-1; D unresolved. Looked up from germline, CDR1 is SGHRS and CDR2 is YFSETQ. The CDR3 runs 15 residues. Trimming cost V 1 base and J 0 bases, with 10 bases left between them. The CDR3 loop reads CASSLRRALNTEAFF. The CDR3 region has the DNA TGCGCCAGCAGCTTGAGGAGGGCCTTGAACACTGAAGCTTTCTTT.

The V call is TRBV5-1, the J call TRBJ2-1; the match to TRBD2 covers 7 bases. Germline V CDR1 and CDR2: SGHRS, YFSETQ. The CDR3 contains 17 residues. V lost 4 bases, J lost 4 bases, and 14 bases stayed unmatched. This chain's CDR3 is CASSTGGIAGTYNEQFF. The DNA for the CDR3 is TGCGCCAGCAGCACTGGTGGGATAGCGGGCACTTACAATGAGCAGTTCTTC.

The CDR3 spells CASSEAGGYGYTF. The CDR3 bases are TGTGCCAGCAGTGAAGCAGGGGGCTATGGCTACACCTTC. The rearrangement links TRBV6-1 to TRBJ1-2; perhaps TRBD1 as D (6 bases). Trimming stripped 0 bases from V and 4 bases from J, with 6 bases between. The CDR3 loop spans 13 amino acids. Germline assignment: CDR1 MNHNS and CDR2 SASEGT.

The table lists this clone with a few counts. This rearrangement joins TRBV19 to TRBJ1-5; 11 bases agree with TRBD1. J gave up 6 bases and V 7 bases, and 5 bases lay outside the gene matches. This CDR3 region has 14 residues. Looked up from germline, CDR1 is LNHDA and CDR2 is SQIVND (reference sequence). The CDR3 loop is CASKGQGEGQPQHF. The CDR3 DNA reads as TGTGCCAGTAAGGGACAGGGGGAGGGTCAGCCCCAGCATTTT.

In regard to this clone: Other nucleotide sequences in the sample specify the same CDR3. This chain uses TRBV7-6 with TRBJ1-1; 7 bases fit TRBD1. Trimming cost V 3 bases and J 4 bases; bases outside gene matches: 2. Germline V gives CDR1 SGHVS, CDR2 FNYEAQ. This CDR3 has 13 amino acids. CDR3 loop: CASSLGQSTEAFF. Here the CDR3 DNA reads TGTGCCAGCAGCTTGGGACAGAGCACTGAAGCTTTCTTT.

This rearrangement joins TRBV19 to TRBJ2-7, with 7 bases that match TRBD1. This CDR3 is built from 15 residues. Germline CDR1 LNHDA, CDR2 SQIVND (reference sequence). V shed 5 bases and J 5 bases; nucleotides not matched to a gene: 12. CDR3 bases: TGTGCCAGTAGTCAAGGATTGACAGGGTATGACGAGCAGTACTTC. Translating gives CASSQGLTGYDEQYF. Supplemented by reference TRBV19 and TRBJ2-7, the full variable domain reads DGGITQSPKYLFRKEGQNVTLSCEQNLNHDAMYWYRQDPGQGLRLIYYSQIVNDFQKGDIAEGYSVSREKKESFPLTVTSAQKNPTAFYLCASSQGLTGYDEQYFGPGTRLTVT.

The chain combines TRBV2 with TRBJ2-1; 7 bases fit TRBD1. This CDR3 is 15 amino acids long. V trimming: 3 bases; J trimming: 3 bases; junction bases outside the gene matches: 5. Germline V gene data show CDR1 as SNHLY and CDR2 as FYNNEI. The CDR3 sequence: CASSEAGGYYNEQFF. In nucleotides, the CDR3 is TGTGCCAGCAGTGAGGCAGGGGGTTACTACAATGAGCAGTTCTTC.

This clone was detected a few times. The chain uses TRBV2 and TRBJ2-1; the D is unclear. Trimming stripped 3 bases from V and 3 bases from J, with 12 bases between. Germline CDR1 SNHLY, CDR2 FYNNEI. CDR3 length equals 15 residues. The CDR3: CASSEAGLIYNEQFF. The CDR3 nucleotides read TGTGCCAGCAGTGAGGCTGGGCTTATCTACAATGAGCAGTTCTTC. The full variable domain, with the rest looked up from reference TRBV2 and TRBJ2-1, is EPEVTQTPSHQVTQMGQEVILRCVPISNHLYFYWYRQILGQKVEFLVSFYNNEISEKSEIFDDQFSVERPDGSNFTLKIRSTKLEDSAMYFCASSEAGLIYNEQFFGPGTRLTVL.

The chain uses TRBV7-2 and TRBJ2-7; 9 bases agree with TRBD2. The V segment lost 3 bases and the J segment 2 bases; nucleotides outside the gene matches: 5. Germline CDR1 SGHTA, CDR2 FQGNSA. The CDR3 is 15 amino acids. CDR3 DNA sequence: TGTGCCAGCAGCTTGGAGAGCGGGGGGACCTACGAGCAGTACTTC. Its protein product is CASSLESGGTYEQYF.

The V and J genes are TRBV19 and TRBJ1-2; 7 nucleotides align to TRBD1. The V and J ends lost 5 bases and 5 bases, in that order; junction bases with no gene match: 11. Per germline, CDR1 LNHDA and CDR2 SQIVND (reference sequence). This CDR3 contains 15 residues. CDR3 region: CASSALGTGAYGYTF. The CDR3 nucleotides are TGTGCCAGTAGTGCCTTGGGAACAGGGGCGTATGGCTACACCTTC. The full variable domain, completed using reference TRBV19 and TRBJ1-2, is DGGITQSPKYLFRKEGQNVTLSCEQNLNHDAMYWYRQDPGQGLRLIYYSQIVNDFQKGDIAEGYSVSREKKESFPLTVTSAQKNPTAFYLCASSALGTGAYGYTFGSGTRLTVV.

The J gene is TRBJ2-2, the V gene TRBV4-3; the match to TRBD2 covers 11 bases. The CDR3 runs to 18 residues. Germline V CDR1 and CDR2: LGHNA, YSLEER. V was clipped by 0 bases and J by 5 bases; unmatched bases: 8. In nucleotides, the CDR3 is TGCGCCAGCAGCCAAGATATAGCGGGGGGGCCTCGAACCGGGGAGCTGTTTTTT. Its translation: CASSQDIAGGPRTGELFF.

The chain is built from TRBV28 and TRBJ1-2; TRBD1 might be the D (5 bases). The CDR3 consists of 15 residues. The germline gives CDR1 MDHEN, CDR2 SYDVKM. V was pared by 3 bases and J by 3 bases, with 14 bases between. CDR3 in DNA: TGTGCCAGCAGTTTCAGCGGGGGGGGATACTATGGCTACACCTTC. This codes for CASSFSGGGYYGYTF.

The genes are TRBV9 and TRBJ2-5, with D possibly TRBD1 on 5 matching bases. This CDR3 has 14 residues. Germline V lookup: CDR1 SGDLS, CDR2 YYNGEE. V lost 0 bases and J 1 base, leaving 7 bases between the germline ends. CDR3 sequence: CASSVGRAQETQYF. The CDR3 DNA reads as TGTGCCAGCAGCGTAGGCAGGGCCCAAGAGACCCAGTACTTC.

The rearrangement links TRBV7-2 to TRBJ2-7; TRBD1 matches 9 bases. The CDR3 has 14 residues. The ends lost 5 bases at V and 3 bases at J; junction bases unmatched: 5. Germline V gives CDR1 SGHTA, CDR2 FQGNSA. CDR3 loop: CASSRQGGDYEQYF. The DNA of the CDR3 is TGTGCCAGCAGCAGACAGGGGGGGGACTACGAGCAGTACTTC.

The chain employs TRBV7-9 and TRBJ2-4; a possible D gene is TRBD1 (5 bases). V gave up 6 bases and J gave up 13 bases, with 28 bases separating them. CDR3 length equals 16 residues. Germline V gives CDR1 SEHNR, CDR2 FQNEAQ (reference sequence). DNA of the CDR3: TGTGCCAGCAGTGAAGGGGTCAGCCTCGCCCAAGAGGTCCAGTACTTC. Encoded protein: CASSEGVSLAQEVQYF. Full variable domain (rest looked up from reference TRBV7-9 and TRBJ2-4): DTGVSQNPRHKITKRGQNVTFRCDPISEHNRLYWYRQTLGQGPEFLTYFQNEAQLEKSRLLSDRFSAERPKGSFSTLEIQRTEQGDSAMYLCASSEGVSLAQEVQYFGAGTRLSVL.

V is TRBV13 and J is TRBJ2-7, with a possible D match to TRBD1 (6 bases). CDR3 size: 13 residues. The ends were cut back, 5 bases at V and 4 bases at J, with 12 bases in the middle. From germline, CDR1 is PRHDT and CDR2 FYEKMQ (reference sequence). The CDR3 protein is CASSPQGRYEQYF. The CDR3 nucleotides read TGTGCCAGCAGCCCCCAGGGGCGGTACGAGCAGTACTTC.

This clone was counted once. This chain uses TRBV28 with TRBJ1-1; a possible D gene is TRBD1 (5 bases). The germline V gene has CDR1 MDHEN and CDR2 SYDVKM. The V end lost 4 bases, the J end lost 0 bases, and 18 bases lay between the germline ends. This CDR3 region has 17 residues. CDR3 nucleotide sequence: TGTGCCAGCAGTTCACCGGTAGGGGTAGCAATGAACACTGAAGCTTTCTTT. Amino acids: CASSSPVGVAMNTEAFF.

This rearrangement joins TRBV5-1 to TRBJ2-7; 9 bases map to TRBD1. The CDR3 extends over 16 amino acids. Per the germline V gene, CDR1 is SGHRS and CDR2 is YFSETQ. V shed 2 bases and J 1 base; nucleotides not matched to a gene: 7. This chain's CDR3 is CASSLAGGTGSYEQYF. CDR3 in DNA: TGCGCCAGCAGCTTAGCCGGCGGGACAGGGTCCTACGAGCAGTACTTC.